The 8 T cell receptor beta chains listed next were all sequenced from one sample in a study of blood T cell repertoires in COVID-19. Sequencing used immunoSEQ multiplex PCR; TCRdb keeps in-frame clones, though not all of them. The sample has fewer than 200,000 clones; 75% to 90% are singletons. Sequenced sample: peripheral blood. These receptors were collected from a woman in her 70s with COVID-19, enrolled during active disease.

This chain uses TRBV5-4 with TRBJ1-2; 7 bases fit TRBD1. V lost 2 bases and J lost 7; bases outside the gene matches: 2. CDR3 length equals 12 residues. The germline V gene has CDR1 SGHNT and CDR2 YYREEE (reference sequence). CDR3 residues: CASSLDRVGYTF. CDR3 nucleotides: TGTGCCAGCAGCTTAGACAGGGTTGGCTACACCTTC.

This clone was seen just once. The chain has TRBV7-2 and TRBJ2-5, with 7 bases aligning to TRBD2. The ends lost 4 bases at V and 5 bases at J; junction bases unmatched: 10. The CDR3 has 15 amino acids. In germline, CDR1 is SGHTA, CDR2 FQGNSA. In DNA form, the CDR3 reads TGTGCCAGCAGCTGGGCGGGAGTAACTGTGGAGACCCAGTACTTC. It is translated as CASSWAGVTVETQYF. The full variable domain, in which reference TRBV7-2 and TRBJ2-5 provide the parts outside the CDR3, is GAGVSQSPSNKVTEKGKDVELRCDPISGHTALYWYRQSLGQGLEFLIYFQGNSAPDKSGLPSDRFSAERTGGSVSTLTIQRTQQEDSAVYLCASSWAGVTVETQYFGPGTRLLVL.

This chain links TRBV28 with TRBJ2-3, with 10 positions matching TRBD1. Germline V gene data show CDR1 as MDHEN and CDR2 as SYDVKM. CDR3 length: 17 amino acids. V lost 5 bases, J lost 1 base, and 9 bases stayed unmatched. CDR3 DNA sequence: TGTGCCAGCAGTCGACAGGGGGCGGGAGTAGGCACAGATACGCAGTATTTT. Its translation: CASSRQGAGVGTDTQYF.

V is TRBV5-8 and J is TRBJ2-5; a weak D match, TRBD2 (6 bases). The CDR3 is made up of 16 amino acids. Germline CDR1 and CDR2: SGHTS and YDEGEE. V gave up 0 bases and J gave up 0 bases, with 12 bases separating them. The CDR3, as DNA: TGTGCCAGCAGCTTGGAACGGGGGTCGTACCAAGAGACCCAGTACTTC. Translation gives CASSLERGSYQETQYF.

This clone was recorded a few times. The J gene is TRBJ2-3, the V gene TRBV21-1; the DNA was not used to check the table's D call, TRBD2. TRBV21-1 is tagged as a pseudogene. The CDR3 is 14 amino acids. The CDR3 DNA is TGTGCCAGCAGCAAAGCCGTGTACTCCATTCAGCAGTATTTT. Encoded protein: CASSKAVYSIQQYF.

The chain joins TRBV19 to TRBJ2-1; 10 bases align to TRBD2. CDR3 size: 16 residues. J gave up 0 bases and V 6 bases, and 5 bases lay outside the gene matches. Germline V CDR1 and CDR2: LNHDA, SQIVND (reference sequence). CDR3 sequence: CASSNSGRLSYNEQFF. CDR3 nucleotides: TGTGCCAGTAGCAATAGCGGGAGGCTCTCCTACAATGAGCAGTTCTTC.

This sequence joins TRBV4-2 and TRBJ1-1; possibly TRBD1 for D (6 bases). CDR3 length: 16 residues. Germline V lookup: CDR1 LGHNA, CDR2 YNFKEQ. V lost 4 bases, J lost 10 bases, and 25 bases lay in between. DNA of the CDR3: TGTGCCAGCAGCCCAAGTATTGCAGGGGAATCGTCCGGAGCTTTCTTT. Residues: CASSPSIAGESSGAFF.

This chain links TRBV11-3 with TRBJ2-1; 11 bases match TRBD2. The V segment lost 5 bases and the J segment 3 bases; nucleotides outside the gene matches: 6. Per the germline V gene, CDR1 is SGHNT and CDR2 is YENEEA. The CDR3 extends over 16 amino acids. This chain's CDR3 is CASSHLAGGVYNEQFF. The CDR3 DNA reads TGTGCCAGCAGCCATCTAGCGGGAGGAGTCTACAATGAGCAGTTCTTC.